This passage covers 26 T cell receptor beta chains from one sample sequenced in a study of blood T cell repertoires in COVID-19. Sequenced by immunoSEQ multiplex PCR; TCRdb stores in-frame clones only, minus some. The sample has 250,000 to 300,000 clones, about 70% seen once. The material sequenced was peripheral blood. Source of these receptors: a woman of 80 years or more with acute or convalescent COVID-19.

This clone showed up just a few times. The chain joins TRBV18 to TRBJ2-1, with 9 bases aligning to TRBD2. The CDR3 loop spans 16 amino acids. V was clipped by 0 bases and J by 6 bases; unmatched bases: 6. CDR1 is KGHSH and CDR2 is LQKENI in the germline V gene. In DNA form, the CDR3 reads TGTGCCAGCTCACCACCGAATAGCGGGAGTTCCAATGAGCAGTTCTTC. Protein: CASSPPNSGSSNEQFF.

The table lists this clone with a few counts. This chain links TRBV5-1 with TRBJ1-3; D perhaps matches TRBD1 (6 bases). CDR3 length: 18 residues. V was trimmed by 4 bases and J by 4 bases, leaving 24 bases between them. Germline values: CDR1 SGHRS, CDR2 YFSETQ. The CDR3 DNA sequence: TGCGCCAGCAGCCCGACCGGGACACTCTTAGATGTCGGAAACACCATATATTTT. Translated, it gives CASSPTGTLLDVGNTIYF. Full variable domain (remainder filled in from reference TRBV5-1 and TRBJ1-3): KAGVTQTPRYLIKTRGQQVTLSCSPISGHRSVSWYQQTPGQGLQFLFEYFSETQRNKGNFPGRFSGRQFSNSRSEMNVSTLELGDSALYLCASSPTGTLLDVGNTIYFGEGSWLTVV.

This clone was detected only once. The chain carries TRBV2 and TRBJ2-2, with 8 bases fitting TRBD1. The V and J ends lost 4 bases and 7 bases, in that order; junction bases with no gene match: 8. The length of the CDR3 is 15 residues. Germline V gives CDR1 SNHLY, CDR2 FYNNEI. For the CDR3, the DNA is TGTGCCAGCAGTGCTGCAGGGGGCGCATACGGGGAGCTGTTTTTT. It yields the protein CASSAAGGAYGELFF.

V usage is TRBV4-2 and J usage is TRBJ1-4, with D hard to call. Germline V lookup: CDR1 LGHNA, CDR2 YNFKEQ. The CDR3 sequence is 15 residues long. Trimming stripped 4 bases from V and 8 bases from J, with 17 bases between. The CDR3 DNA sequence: TGTGCCAGCAGCCCCTCGGGGAAGCGGATCGAAAAACTGTTTTTT. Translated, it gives CASSPSGKRIEKLFF.

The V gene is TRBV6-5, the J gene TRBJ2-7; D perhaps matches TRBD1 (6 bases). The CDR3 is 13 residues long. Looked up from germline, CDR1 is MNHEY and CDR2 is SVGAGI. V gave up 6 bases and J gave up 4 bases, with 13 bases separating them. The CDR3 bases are TGTGCCAGCAGCCGGACAGTCGCTTACGAGCAGTACTTC. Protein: CASSRTVAYEQYF.

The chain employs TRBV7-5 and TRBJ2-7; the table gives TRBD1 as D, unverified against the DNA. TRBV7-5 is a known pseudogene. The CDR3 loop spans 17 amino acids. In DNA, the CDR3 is TGTGCCAGAAGCTTAGGGGCCCAGGGGGCAGGGTACTACGAGCAGTACTTC. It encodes CARSLGAQGAGYYEQYF.

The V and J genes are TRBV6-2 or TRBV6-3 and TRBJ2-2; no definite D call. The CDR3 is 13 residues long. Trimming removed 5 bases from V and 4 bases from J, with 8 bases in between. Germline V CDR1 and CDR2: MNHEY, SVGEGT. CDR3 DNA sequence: TGTGCCAGCAGTATACAGTCCACCGGGGAGCTGTTTTTT. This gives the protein CASSIQSTGELFF.

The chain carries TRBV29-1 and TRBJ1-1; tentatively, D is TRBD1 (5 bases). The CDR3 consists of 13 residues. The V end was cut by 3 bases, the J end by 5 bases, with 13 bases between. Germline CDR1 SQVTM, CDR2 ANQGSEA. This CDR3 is CSVEGRRGTEAFF. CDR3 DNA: TGCAGCGTTGAGGGCCGACGGGGGACTGAAGCTTTCTTT.

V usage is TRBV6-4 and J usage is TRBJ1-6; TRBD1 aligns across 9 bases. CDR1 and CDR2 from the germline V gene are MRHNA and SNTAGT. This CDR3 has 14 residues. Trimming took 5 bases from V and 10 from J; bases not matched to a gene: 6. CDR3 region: CASSPGTGPSPLHF. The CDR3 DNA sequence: TGTGCCAGCAGTCCCGGGACAGGGCCCTCACCCCTCCACTTT.

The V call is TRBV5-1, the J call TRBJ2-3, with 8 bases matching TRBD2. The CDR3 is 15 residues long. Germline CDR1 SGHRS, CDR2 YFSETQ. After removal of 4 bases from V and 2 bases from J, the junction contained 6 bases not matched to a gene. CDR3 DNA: TGCGCCAGCAGCCAAACTAGCGGATTCACAGATACGCAGTATTTT. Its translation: CASSQTSGFTDTQYF. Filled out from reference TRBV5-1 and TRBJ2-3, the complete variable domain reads KAGVTQTPRYLIKTRGQQVTLSCSPISGHRSVSWYQQTPGQGLQFLFEYFSETQRNKGNFPGRFSGRQFSNSRSEMNVSTLELGDSALYLCASSQTSGFTDTQYFGPGTRLTVL.

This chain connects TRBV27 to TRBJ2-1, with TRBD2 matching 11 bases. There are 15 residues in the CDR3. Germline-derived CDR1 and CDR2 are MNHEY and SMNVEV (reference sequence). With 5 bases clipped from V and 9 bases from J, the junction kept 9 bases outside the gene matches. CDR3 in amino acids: CASSQFPGTSGEQFF. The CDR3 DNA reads TGTGCCAGCAGTCAATTTCCCGGGACTAGCGGTGAGCAGTTCTTC.

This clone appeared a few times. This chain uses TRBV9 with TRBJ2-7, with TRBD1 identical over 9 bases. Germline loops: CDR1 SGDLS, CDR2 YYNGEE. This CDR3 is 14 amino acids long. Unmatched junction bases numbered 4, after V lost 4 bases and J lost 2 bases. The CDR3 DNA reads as TGTGCCAGCAGCCCCAGGACAGGGGCCTACGAGCAGTACTTC. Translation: CASSPRTGAYEQYF.

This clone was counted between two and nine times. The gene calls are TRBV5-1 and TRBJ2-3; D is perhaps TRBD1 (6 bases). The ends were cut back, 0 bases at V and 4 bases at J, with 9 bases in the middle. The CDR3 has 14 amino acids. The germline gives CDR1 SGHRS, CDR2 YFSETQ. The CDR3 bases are TGCGCCAGCAGCTTGGACAGGGTCCCAGATACGCAGTATTTT. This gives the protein CASSLDRVPDTQYF.

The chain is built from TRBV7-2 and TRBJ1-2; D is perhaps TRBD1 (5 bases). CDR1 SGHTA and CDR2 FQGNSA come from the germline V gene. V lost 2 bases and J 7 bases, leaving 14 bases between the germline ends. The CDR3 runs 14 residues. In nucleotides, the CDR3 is TGTGCCAGCAGCTTAACCGGGACTCAGGGTGGCTACACCTTC. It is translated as CASSLTGTQGGYTF.

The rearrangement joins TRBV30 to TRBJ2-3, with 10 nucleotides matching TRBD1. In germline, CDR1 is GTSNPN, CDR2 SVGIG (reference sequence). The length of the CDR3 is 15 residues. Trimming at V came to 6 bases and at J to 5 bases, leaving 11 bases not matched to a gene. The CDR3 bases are TGTGCCTGTCATGACGGGACAGGGGTGATAGATACGCAGTATTTT. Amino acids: CACHDGTGVIDTQYF.

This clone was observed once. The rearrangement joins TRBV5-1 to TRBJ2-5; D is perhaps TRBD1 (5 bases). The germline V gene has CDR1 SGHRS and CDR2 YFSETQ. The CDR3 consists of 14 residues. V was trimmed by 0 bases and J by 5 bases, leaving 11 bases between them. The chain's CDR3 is CASSLGARAETQYF. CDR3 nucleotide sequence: TGCGCCAGCAGCTTGGGTGCCAGGGCGGAGACCCAGTACTTC.

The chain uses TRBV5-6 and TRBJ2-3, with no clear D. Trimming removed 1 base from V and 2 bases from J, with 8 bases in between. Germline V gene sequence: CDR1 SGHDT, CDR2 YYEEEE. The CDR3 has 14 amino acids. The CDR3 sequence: CASSLSGFTDTQYF. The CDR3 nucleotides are TGTGCCAGCAGCTTGTCAGGCTTCACAGATACGCAGTATTTT.

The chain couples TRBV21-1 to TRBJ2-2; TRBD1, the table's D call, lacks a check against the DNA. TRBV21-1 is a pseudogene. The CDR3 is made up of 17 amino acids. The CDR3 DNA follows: TGTGCCAGCAGCAAAGGGACCGGGACAGGGCACACCGGGGAGCTGTTTTTT. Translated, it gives CASSKGTGTGHTGELFF.

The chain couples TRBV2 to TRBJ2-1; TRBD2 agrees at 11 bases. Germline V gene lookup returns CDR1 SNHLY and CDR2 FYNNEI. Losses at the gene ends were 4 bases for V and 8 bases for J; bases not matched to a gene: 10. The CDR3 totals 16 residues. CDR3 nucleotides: TGTGCCAGCAGTGGGACCAGACTAGCGGGGTTGTATGAGCAGTTCTTC. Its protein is CASSGTRLAGLYEQFF.

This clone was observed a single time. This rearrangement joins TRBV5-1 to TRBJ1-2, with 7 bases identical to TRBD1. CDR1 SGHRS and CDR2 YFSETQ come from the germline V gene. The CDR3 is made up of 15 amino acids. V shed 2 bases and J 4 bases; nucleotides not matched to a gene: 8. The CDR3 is CASSFTTGTAYGYTF. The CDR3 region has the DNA TGCGCCAGCAGCTTTACCACCGGGACAGCCTATGGCTACACCTTC. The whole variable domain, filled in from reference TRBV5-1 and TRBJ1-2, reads KAGVTQTPRYLIKTRGQQVTLSCSPISGHRSVSWYQQTPGQGLQFLFEYFSETQRNKGNFPGRFSGRQFSNSRSEMNVSTLELGDSALYLCASSFTTGTAYGYTFGSGTRLTVV.

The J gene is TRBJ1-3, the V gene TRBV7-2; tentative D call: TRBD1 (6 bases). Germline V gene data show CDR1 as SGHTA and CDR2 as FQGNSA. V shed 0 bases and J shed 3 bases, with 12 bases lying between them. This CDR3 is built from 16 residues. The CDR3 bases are TGTGCCAGCAGCTTAGCGCCAGGGGTCTATGGAAACACCATATATTTT. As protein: CASSLAPGVYGNTIYF.

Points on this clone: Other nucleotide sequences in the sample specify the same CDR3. The CDR3 DNA is TGTGCCAGCTCACCGGGACTAGCGGGAGGGGGTGAGCAGTTCTTC. Translation gives CASSPGLAGGGEQFF. The chain recombines TRBV18 with TRBJ2-1; 16 nucleotides agree with TRBD2. The V gene's germline CDR1 is KGHSH and CDR2 LQKENI. The CDR3 contains 15 residues. V lost 3 bases to trimming and J lost 9 bases; unmatched junction nucleotides: 2.

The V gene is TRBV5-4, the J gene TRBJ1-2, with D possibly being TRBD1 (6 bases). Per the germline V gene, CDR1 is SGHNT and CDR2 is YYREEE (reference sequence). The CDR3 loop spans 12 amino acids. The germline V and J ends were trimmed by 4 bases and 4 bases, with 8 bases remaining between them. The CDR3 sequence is CASSQDSYGYTF. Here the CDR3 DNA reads TGTGCCAGCAGCCAGGACAGCTATGGCTACACCTTC.

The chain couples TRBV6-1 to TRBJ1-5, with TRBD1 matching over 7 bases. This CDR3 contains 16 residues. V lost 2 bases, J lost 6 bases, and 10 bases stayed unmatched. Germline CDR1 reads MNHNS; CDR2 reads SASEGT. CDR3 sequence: CASSEYVQGSSQPQHF. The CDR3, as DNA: TGTGCCAGCAGTGAATATGTACAGGGGAGTAGTCAGCCCCAGCATTTT.

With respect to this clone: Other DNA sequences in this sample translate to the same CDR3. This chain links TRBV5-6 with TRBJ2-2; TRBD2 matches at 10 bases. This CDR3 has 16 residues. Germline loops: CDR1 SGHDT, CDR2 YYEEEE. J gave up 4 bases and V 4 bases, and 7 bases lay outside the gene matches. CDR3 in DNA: TGTGCCAGCAGCCCCCGGACTAGCGGACTCACCGGGGAGCTGTTTTTT. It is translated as CASSPRTSGLTGELFF.

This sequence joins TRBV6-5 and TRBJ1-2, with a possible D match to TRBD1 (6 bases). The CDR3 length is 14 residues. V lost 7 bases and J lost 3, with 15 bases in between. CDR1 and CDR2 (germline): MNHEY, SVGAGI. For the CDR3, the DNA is TGTGCCAGCAACGGGGGGGGCGAGTACTATGGCTACACCTTC. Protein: CASNGGGEYYGYTF.